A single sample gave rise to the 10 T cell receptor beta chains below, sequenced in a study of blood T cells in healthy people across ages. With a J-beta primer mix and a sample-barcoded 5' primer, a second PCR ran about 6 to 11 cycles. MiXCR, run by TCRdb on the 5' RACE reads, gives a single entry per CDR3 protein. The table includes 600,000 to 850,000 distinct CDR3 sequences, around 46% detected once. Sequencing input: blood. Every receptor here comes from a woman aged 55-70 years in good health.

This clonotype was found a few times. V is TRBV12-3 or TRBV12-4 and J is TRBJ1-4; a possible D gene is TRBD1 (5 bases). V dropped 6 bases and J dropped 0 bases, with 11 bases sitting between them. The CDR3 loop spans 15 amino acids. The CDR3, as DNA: TGTGCCAGCAGGCGGGACGATTCAACTAATGAAAAACTGTTTTTT. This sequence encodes CASRRDDSTNEKLFF.

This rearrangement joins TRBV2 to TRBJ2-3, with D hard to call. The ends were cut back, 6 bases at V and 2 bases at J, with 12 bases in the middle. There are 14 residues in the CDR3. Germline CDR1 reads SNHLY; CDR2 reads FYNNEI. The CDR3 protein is CASSLQTYTDTQYF. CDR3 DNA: TGTGCCAGCAGCCTACAGACCTACACAGATACGCAGTATTTT.

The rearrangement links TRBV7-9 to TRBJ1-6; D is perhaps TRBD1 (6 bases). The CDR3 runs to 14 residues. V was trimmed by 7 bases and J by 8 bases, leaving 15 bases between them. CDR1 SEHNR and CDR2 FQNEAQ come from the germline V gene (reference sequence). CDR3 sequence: CASTIPGQDSPLHF. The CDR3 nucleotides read TGTGCCAGCACCATTCCGGGACAAGATTCACCCCTCCACTTT.

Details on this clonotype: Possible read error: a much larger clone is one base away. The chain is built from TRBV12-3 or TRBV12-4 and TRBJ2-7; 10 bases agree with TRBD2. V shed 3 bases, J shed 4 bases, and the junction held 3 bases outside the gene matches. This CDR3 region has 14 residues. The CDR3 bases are TGTGCCAGCAGTTTTGGGACTAGCGATTACGAGCAGTACTTC. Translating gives CASSFGTSDYEQYF.

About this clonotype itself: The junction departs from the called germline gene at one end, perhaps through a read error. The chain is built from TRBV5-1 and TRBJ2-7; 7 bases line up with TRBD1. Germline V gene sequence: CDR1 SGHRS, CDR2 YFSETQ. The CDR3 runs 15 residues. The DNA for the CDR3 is TGCGCCAGCAGCCAACCTACAGGGGCCTCCTACGGGCAGTACTTC. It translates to CASSQPTGASYGQYF.

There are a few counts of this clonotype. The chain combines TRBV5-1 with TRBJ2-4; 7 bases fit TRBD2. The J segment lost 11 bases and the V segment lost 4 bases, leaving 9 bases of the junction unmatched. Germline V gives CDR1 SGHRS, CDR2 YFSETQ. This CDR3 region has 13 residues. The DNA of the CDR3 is TGCGCCAGCAGCGTGGAACTAGCGAGCGTTCAGTACTTC. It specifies CASSVELASVQYF.

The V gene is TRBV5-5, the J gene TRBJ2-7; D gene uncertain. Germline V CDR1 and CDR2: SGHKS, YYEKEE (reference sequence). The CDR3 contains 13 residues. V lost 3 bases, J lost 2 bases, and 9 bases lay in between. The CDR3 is CASSSQSPYEQYF. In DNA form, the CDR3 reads TGTGCCAGCAGCTCGCAGAGCCCCTACGAGCAGTACTTC.

CDR3 nucleotides: TGTGCCAGCAGTTACCAAGTCGGGGGACGCGACATTCAGTACTTC. This translates into CASSYQVGGRDIQYF. The chain has TRBV6-5 and TRBJ2-4, with D perhaps TRBD2 (6 bases). The V and J ends lost 2 bases and 8 bases respectively, with 16 bases between them. The germline gives CDR1 MNHEY, CDR2 SVGAGI. The CDR3 has 15 amino acids.

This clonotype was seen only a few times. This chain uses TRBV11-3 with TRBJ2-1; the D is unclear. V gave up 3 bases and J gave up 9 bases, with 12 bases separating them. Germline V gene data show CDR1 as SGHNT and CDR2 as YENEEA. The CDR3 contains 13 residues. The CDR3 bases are TGTGCCAGCAGCTTTTTAGGGTCGGGTGAGCAGTTCTTC. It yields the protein CASSFLGSGEQFF.

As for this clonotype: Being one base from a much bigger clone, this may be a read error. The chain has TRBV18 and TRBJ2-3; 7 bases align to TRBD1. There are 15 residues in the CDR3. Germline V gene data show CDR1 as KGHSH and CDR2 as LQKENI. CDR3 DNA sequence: TGTGCCAGCTCGCTCCGGGACAGTAGCACAGGTACGCAGTATTTT. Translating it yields CASSLRDSSTGTQYF.